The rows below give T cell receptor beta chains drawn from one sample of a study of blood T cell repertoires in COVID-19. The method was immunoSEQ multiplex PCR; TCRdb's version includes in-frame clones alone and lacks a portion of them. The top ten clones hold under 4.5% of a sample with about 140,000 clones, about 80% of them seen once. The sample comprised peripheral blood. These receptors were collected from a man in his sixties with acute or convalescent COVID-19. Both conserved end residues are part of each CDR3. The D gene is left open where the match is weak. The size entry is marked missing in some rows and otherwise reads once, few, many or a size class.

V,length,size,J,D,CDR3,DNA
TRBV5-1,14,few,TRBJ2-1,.,CASSTGTNSNEQFF,TGCGCCAGCAGTACCGGGACAAACTCCAATGAGCAGTTCTTC
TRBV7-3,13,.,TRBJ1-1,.,CASSLTWQGEAFF,TGTGCCAGCAGCTTAACGTGGCAGGGTGAAGCTTTCTTT
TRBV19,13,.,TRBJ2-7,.,CASSIYSGYEQYF,TGTGCCAGTAGTATCTATTCCGGCTACGAGCAGTACTTC
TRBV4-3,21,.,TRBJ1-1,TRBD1,CASSQDLPGTGGNEGNTEAFF,TGCGCCAGCAGCCAAGATCTCCCTGGGACAGGAGGGAACGAGGGGAACACTGAAGCTTTCTTT
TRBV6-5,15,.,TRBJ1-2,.,CASSYVRGPNYGYTF,TGTGCCAGCAGTTACGTCAGGGGACCTAACTATGGCTACACCTTC
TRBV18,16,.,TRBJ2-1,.,CASSPRGTNSYNEQFF,TGTGCCAGCTCACCACGGGGGACAAACTCCTACAATGAGCAGTTCTTC
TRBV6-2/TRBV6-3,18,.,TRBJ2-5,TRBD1,CASSYDTGQPSHQETQYF,TGTGCCAGCAGTTACGACACGGGACAGCCGTCCCACCAAGAGACCCAGTACTTC
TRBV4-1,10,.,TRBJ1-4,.,CASGEEKLFF,TGCGCCAGCGGGGAGGAAAAACTGTTTTTT
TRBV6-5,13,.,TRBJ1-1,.,CASSYKQNTEAFF,TGTGCCAGCAGTTACAAACAGAACACTGAAGCTTTCTTT
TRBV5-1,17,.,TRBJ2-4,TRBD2,CASSLTGLAGAKNIQYF,TGCGCCAGCAGCCTGACCGGACTAGCGGGAGCCAAAAACATTCAGTACTTC
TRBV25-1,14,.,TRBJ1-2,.,CASSDDRPYYGYTF,TGTGCCAGCAGTGATGACAGGCCCTACTATGGCTACACCTTC
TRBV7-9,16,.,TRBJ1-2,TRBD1,CASRPPGTGVTYGYTF,TGTGCCAGCAGACCTCCAGGGACAGGGGTTACCTATGGCTACACCTTC
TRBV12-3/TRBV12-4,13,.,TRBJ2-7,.,CASSQYRDYEQYF,TGTGCCAGCAGTCAATACAGGGACTACGAGCAGTACTTC
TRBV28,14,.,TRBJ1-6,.,CASSPGHLNSPLHF,TGTGCCAGCAGTCCGGGACACCTAAATTCACCCCTCCACTTT
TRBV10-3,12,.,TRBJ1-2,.,CAISQYPGDRTF,TGTGCCATCAGTCAATACCCAGGGGATAGAACCTTC
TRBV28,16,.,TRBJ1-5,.,CASRRTAPYSNQPQHF,TGTGCCAGTCGAAGGACTGCACCTTATAGCAATCAGCCCCAGCATTTT
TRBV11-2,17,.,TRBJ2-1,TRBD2,CASSLVIAGGSYNEQFF,TGTGCCAGCAGCTTAGTGATAGCGGGAGGTTCCTACAATGAGCAGTTCTTC
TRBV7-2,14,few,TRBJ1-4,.,CASRQGPTNEKLFF,TGTGCCAGCAGACAGGGACCGACTAATGAAAAACTGTTTTTT
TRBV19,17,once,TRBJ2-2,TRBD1,CASSLPRGQEDTGELFF,TGTGCCAGTAGTCTCCCTCGGGGACAGGAAGACACCGGGGAGCTGTTTTTT
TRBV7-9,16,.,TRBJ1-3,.,CASSLRQTHSGNTIYF,TGTGCCAGCAGCTTGCGACAGACTCACTCTGGAAACACCATATATTTT
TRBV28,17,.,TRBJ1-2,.,CASSFSQTDTSNYGYTF,TGTGCCAGCAGTTTTTCCCAGACAGATACCTCTAACTATGGCTACACCTTC
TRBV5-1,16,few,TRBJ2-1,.,CASSLQPTEVYNEQFF,TGCGCCAGCAGCTTACAGCCCACCGAAGTCTACAATGAGCAGTTCTTC
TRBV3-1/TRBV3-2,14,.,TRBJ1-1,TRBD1,CASSRNRGTTEAFF,TGTGCCAGCAGCCGGAACAGGGGAACGACTGAAGCTTTCTTT
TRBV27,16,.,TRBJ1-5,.,CASSSGHSLGNQPQHF,TGTGCCAGCAGTTCGGGACATTCCCTTGGCAATCAGCCCCAGCATTTT
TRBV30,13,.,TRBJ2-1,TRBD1,CAWMGTGNNEQFF,TGTGCCTGGATGGGGACAGGGAACAATGAGCAGTTCTTC
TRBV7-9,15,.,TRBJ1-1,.,CASSLERVSNTEAFF,TGTGCCAGCAGCTTAGAACGGGTTTCGAACACTGAAGCTTTCTTT
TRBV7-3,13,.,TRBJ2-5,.,CASSTTLDSTQYF,TGTGCCAGCAGCACGACTTTGGACAGCACCCAGTACTTC
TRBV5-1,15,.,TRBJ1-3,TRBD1,CASSIGDRPTDTIYF,TGCGCCAGCAGCATAGGGGACAGACCCACGGACACCATATATTTT
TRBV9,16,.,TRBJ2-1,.,CASSPTSRSSYNEQFF,TGTGCCAGCAGCCCTACCTCACGGAGCTCCTACAATGAGCAGTTCTTC
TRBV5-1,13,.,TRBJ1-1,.,CASSFLGERGAFF,TGCGCCAGCAGCTTTCTCGGAGAGCGCGGCGCTTTCTTT
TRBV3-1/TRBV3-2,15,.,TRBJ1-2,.,CASSQEGRGLYGYTF,TGTGCCAGCAGCCAAGAGGGAAGGGGCCTCTATGGCTACACCTTC
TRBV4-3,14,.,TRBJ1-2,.,CASRPGVADYGYTF,TGCGCCAGCAGGCCGGGGGTCGCGGACTATGGCTACACCTTC
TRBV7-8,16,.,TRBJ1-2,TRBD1,CASSLTHGQGGYGYTF,TGTGCCAGCAGCTTAACCCATGGACAGGGCGGCTATGGCTACACCTTC
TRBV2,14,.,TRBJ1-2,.,CASTGPDDNYGYTF,TGTGCCAGCACAGGGCCAGACGATAACTATGGCTACACCTTC
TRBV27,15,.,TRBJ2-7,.,CASSLSSANSYEQYF,TGTGCCAGCAGTTTATCGTCCGCGAACTCCTACGAGCAGTACTTC
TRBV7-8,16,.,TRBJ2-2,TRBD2,CASSLATGGRAGELFF,TGTGCCAGCAGCTTAGCGACTGGCGGGAGGGCCGGGGAGCTGTTTTTT
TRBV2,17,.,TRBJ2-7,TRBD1,CASSASIPGQGYYEQYF,TGTGCCAGCAGTGCAAGCATCCCGGGACAGGGGTACTACGAGCAGTACTTC
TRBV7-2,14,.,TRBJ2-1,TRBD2,CASSLPSGRLEQFF,TGTGCCAGCAGCTTACCTAGCGGGAGACTCGAGCAGTTCTTC
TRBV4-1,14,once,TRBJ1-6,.,CASSRGQLESPLHF,TGCGCCAGCAGCCGAGGACAACTGGAGTCACCCCTCCACTTT
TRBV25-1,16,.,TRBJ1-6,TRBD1,CASSEDTGTGDSPLHF,TGTGCCAGCAGTGAAGACACCGGGACAGGGGATTCACCCCTCCACTTT
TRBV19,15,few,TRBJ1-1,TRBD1,CASSRDRGLYTEAFF,TGTGCCAGTAGCCGGGACAGGGGATTGTACACTGAAGCTTTCTTT
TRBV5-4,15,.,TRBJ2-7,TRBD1,CASSPAGQGSYEQYF,TGTGCCAGCAGCCCGGCGGGACAGGGGAGCTACGAGCAGTACTTC
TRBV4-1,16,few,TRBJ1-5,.,CASSQDAGKSNQPQHF,TGCGCCAGCAGCCAAGATGCCGGGAAGAGCAATCAGCCCCAGCATTTT